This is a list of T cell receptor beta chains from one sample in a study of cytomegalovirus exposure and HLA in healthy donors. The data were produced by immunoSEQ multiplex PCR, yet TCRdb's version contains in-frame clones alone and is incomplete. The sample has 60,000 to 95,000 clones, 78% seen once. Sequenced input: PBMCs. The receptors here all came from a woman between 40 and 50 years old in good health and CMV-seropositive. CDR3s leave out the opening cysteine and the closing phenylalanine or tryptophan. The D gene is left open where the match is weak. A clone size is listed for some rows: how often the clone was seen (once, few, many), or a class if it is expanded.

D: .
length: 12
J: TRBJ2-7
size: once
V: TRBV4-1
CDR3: ASRNRDNAYEQY

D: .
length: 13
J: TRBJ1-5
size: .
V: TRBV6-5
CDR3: ASSRSTAAGQPQH

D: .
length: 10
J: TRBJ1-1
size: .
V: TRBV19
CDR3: ASFPWEGEAF

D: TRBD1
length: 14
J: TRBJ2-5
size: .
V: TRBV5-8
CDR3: ASTRTPGTGWETQY

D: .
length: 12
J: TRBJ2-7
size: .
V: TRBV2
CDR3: ASKGPQGTYEQY

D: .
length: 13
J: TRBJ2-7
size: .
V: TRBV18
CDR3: ASSTTRQVSREQY

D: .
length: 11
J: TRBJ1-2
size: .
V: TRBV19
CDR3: ASSNQGFYGYT

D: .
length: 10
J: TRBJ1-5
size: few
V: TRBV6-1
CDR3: ASADSNQPQH

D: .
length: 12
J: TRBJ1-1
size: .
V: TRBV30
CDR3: AWSSGLENTEAF

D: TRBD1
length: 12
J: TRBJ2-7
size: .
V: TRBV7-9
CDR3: SSSPGGQAGEQY

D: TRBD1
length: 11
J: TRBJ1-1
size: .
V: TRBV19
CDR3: ASSQGVNTEAF

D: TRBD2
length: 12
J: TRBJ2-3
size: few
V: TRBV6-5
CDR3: ASSYSGLANTQY

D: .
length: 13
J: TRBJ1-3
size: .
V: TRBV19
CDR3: ASSTGGASGNTIY

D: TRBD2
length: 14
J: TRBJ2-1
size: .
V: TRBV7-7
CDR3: ASSLGLSGGRNEQF

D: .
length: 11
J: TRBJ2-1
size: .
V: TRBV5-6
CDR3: ASSLGPTDEQF

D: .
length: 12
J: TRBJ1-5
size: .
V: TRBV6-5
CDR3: ASSSLGGDQPQH

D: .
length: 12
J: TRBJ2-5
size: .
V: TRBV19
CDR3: ASSIGQLQETQY

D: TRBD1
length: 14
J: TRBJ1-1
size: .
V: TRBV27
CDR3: ASSIDRGRGNTEAF

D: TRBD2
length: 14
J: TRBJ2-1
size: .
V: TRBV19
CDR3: ASSRRLAGVYNEQF

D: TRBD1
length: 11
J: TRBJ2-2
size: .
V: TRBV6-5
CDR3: ASATRGPGELF

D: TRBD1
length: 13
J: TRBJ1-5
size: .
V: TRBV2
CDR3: ASSEGARGNQPQH

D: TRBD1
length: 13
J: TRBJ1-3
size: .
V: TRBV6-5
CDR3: ASSQPGTGGNTIY

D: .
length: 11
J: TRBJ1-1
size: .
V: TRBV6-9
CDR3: ATTWGVDTEAF

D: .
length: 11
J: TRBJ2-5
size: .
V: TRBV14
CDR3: ASSVTGEETQY

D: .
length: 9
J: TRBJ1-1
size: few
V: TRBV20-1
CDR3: SASRSTEAF

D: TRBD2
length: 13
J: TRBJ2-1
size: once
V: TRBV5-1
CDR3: ASSLASGGADEQF

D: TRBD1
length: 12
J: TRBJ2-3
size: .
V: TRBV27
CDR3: ASRQGGSTDTQY

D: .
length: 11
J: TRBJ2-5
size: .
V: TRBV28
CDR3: ASSLGPQETQY

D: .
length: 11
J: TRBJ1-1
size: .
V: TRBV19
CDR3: ASSTQGYSEAF

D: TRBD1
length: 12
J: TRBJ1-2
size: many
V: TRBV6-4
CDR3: ASTRRRGLYGYT

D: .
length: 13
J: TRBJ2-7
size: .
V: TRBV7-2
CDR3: ASSSPRGGQYEQY

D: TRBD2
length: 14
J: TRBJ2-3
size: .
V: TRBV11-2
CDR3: ASSPPGLAGTDTQY

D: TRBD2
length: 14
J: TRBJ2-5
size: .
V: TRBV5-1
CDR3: ASSLLGSGGGETQY

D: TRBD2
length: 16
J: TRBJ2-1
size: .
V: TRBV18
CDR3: ASSPLILRAGGYNEQF

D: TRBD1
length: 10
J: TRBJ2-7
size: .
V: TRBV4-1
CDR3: ASSQGTGEKY

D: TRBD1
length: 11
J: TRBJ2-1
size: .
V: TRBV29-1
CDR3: SVQGQGANEQF

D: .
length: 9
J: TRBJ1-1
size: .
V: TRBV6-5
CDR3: ASSYSSETF

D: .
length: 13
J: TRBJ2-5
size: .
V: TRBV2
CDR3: ASSNGQGGAETQY

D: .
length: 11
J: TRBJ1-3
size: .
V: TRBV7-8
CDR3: ASSLGGGDTIY

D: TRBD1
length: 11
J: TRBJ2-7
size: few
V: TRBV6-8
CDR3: ASSHDRGDEQY

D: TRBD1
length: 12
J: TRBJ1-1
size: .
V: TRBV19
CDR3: ASSTYRQGPEAF

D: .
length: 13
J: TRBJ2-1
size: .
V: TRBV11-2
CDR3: ASSFDGTLYNEQF

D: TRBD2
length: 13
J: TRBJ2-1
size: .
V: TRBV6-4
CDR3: ASSDGAGGVVEQF

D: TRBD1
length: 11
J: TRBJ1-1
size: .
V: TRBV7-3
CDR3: ASSPDRDSEAF

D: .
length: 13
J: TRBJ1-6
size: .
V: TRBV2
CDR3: ASSDPGLKNSPLH

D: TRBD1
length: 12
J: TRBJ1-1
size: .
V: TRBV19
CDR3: ASSDRAMNTEAF

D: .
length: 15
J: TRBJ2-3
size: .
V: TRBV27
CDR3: ASSFQGLASSTDTQY

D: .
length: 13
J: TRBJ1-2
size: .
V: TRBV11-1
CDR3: ASDGQLTGSYGYT

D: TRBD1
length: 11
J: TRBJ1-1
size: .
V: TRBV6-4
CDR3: ASSQGADTEAF